This is a list of T cell receptor beta chains from one sample in a study of blood T cell repertoires in COVID-19. Produced via immunoSEQ multiplex PCR; TCRdb's table is partial and in-frame only. The sample lists approximately 240,000 clones, around 87% occurring once. What was sequenced was peripheral blood. These receptors all come from a woman aged 25-40 years who had recovered from COVID-19. The CDR3 runs from the conserved cysteine through the conserved F or W. The order of the fields is D gene, V gene, J gene, CDR3 DNA, CDR3 protein. The D gene is left open where the match is weak.

.	TRBV4-2	TRBJ2-1	TGTGCCAGCAGCCAAGTGGGCACGAGGGGGTCTTACAATGAGCAGTTCTTC	CASSQVGTRGSYNEQFF
TRBD2	TRBV5-6	TRBJ2-3	TGTGCCAGCAGCTTGCCTAGCGGGTGGACAGATACGCAGTATTTT	CASSLPSGWTDTQYF
TRBD2	TRBV5-6	TRBJ2-3	TGTGCCAGCCAGTTCGCTAGCGGATACACAGATACGCAGTATTTT	CASQFASGYTDTQYF
TRBD1	TRBV19	TRBJ2-7	TGTGCCAGTAGTCCCGAGGACAGGACCTACGAGCAGTACTTC	CASSPEDRTYEQYF
.	TRBV7-6	TRBJ2-1	TGTGCCAGCAGTCATAGTTTGAGCTCCTACAATGAGCAGTTCTTC	CASSHSLSSYNEQFF
.	TRBV2	TRBJ1-1	TGTGCCAGCATTCAGGGATCTGAAGCTTTCTTT	CASIQGSEAFF
.	TRBV20-1	TRBJ1-2	TGCAGTGCTACCAGGGAAGCTGGCTACACCTTC	CSATREAGYTF
TRBD2	TRBV20-1	TRBJ2-1	TGCAGTGCACCCCTAGCGGCCGAGCAGTTCTTC	CSAPLAAEQFF
TRBD1	TRBV15	TRBJ1-6	TGTGCCACCAGCAGCCGGGACAGTAATTCACCCCTCCACTTT	CATSSRDSNSPLHF
TRBD2	TRBV3-1/TRBV3-2	TRBJ2-7	TGTGCCAGCAGCCAGGTCATGGCTAGCGGGGGCTCCGAGCAGTACTTC	CASSQVMASGGSEQYF
TRBD1	TRBV7-2	TRBJ1-2	TGTGCCAGCAGCGCCGGGACAGACACCTATGGCTACACCTTC	CASSAGTDTYGYTF
.	TRBV6-5	TRBJ1-5	TGTGCCAGCAGCCATGGAGGACAGCCCCAGCATTTT	CASSHGGQPQHF
TRBD1	TRBV6-5	TRBJ1-2	TGTGCCAGCAGCCGGACAGGGGTTTATGGCTACACCTTC	CASSRTGVYGYTF
.	TRBV28	TRBJ2-5	TGTGCCAGCAGTTTAGACCGGGGGTACCAAGAGACCCAGTACTTC	CASSLDRGYQETQYF